A selection of T cell receptor beta chains follows, all from one sample in a study of blood T cell repertoires in COVID-19. The method was immunoSEQ multiplex PCR; TCRdb's version includes in-frame clones alone and lacks a portion of them. The sample carries 130,000 to 150,000 clones, over 80% recorded once. Specimen: peripheral blood. Every receptor here comes from a man in his fifties or sixties who had recovered from COVID-19. Each CDR3 is given with its conserved first and last residue. The order of the fields is CDR3 length, clone size, D gene, V gene, J gene, CDR3 protein, CDR3 DNA. D genes are given only for firm matches. Where a row states a size, it is once, few, many or the class of an expanded clone; other rows omit it.

CDR3 length: 19; clone size: few; D gene: NA; V gene: TRBV4-2; J gene: TRBJ1-5; CDR3 protein: CASSQDLADRWGSNQPQHF; CDR3 DNA: TGTGCCAGCAGCCAAGATTTGGCAGACAGGTGGGGGAGCAATCAGCCCCAGCATTTT
CDR3 length: 17; clone size: NA; D gene: TRBD2; V gene: TRBV9; J gene: TRBJ2-1; CDR3 protein: CASSVAPGGAQSNEQFF; CDR3 DNA: TGTGCCAGCAGCGTAGCTCCGGGAGGGGCCCAGAGCAATGAGCAGTTCTTC
CDR3 length: 14; clone size: NA; D gene: NA; V gene: TRBV7-2; J gene: TRBJ1-6; CDR3 protein: CASSFGGSRADLHF; CDR3 DNA: TGTGCCAGCAGCTTTGGAGGTAGTAGGGCCGACCTCCACTTT
CDR3 length: 15; clone size: NA; D gene: TRBD1; V gene: TRBV18; J gene: TRBJ2-1; CDR3 protein: CASSIRDRGANEQFF; CDR3 DNA: TGTGCCAGCTCAATCCGGGACAGGGGGGCAAATGAGCAGTTCTTC
CDR3 length: 15; clone size: NA; D gene: NA; V gene: TRBV6-4; J gene: TRBJ2-3; CDR3 protein: CASREGPWAPDTQYF; CDR3 DNA: TGTGCCAGCAGAGAAGGCCCCTGGGCCCCAGATACGCAGTATTTT
CDR3 length: 15; clone size: NA; D gene: TRBD2; V gene: TRBV19; J gene: TRBJ2-3; CDR3 protein: CATRTSGASTDTQYF; CDR3 DNA: TGTGCCACCCGGACTAGCGGCGCTAGCACAGATACGCAGTATTTT
CDR3 length: 14; clone size: NA; D gene: NA; V gene: TRBV5-1; J gene: TRBJ1-1; CDR3 protein: CASSLDGEGTEAFF; CDR3 DNA: TGCGCCAGCAGCTTGGACGGAGAGGGCACTGAAGCTTTCTTT
CDR3 length: 17; clone size: NA; D gene: TRBD2; V gene: TRBV10-3; J gene: TRBJ2-5; CDR3 protein: CAISESGGGLAGETQYF; CDR3 DNA: TGTGCCATCAGTGAGTCCGGCGGGGGGCTTGCAGGAGAGACCCAGTACTTC
CDR3 length: 15; clone size: NA; D gene: TRBD1; V gene: TRBV27; J gene: TRBJ2-7; CDR3 protein: CASSLWGRGPYEQYF; CDR3 DNA: TGTGCCAGCAGTTTATGGGGTAGGGGGCCCTACGAGCAGTACTTC
CDR3 length: 16; clone size: NA; D gene: TRBD2; V gene: TRBV11-2; J gene: TRBJ2-1; CDR3 protein: CASSFSSGGIYNEQFF; CDR3 DNA: TGTGCCAGCAGCTTTAGCTCGGGGGGAATCTACAATGAGCAGTTCTTC
CDR3 length: 14; clone size: NA; D gene: NA; V gene: TRBV27; J gene: TRBJ1-1; CDR3 protein: CASSLPGMNTEAFF; CDR3 DNA: TGTGCCAGCAGCTTACCAGGGATGAACACTGAAGCTTTCTTT
CDR3 length: 13; clone size: NA; D gene: TRBD1; V gene: TRBV7-9; J gene: TRBJ1-4; CDR3 protein: CASSPTGASSLFF; CDR3 DNA: TGTGCCAGCAGCCCGACAGGGGCCTCGTCTCTGTTTTTT
CDR3 length: 16; clone size: NA; D gene: NA; V gene: TRBV6-2/TRBV6-3; J gene: TRBJ2-7; CDR3 protein: CASSYALNRAQGEQYF; CDR3 DNA: TGTGCCAGCAGTTACGCTCTTAACAGGGCCCAGGGCGAGCAGTACTTC
CDR3 length: 16; clone size: NA; D gene: NA; V gene: TRBV9; J gene: TRBJ1-6; CDR3 protein: CASRDTGKEDNSPLHF; CDR3 DNA: TGTGCCAGCCGGGACACGGGCAAAGAGGATAATTCACCCCTCCACTTT
CDR3 length: 15; clone size: NA; D gene: NA; V gene: TRBV10-3; J gene: TRBJ1-5; CDR3 protein: CAISEIGETNQPQHF; CDR3 DNA: TGTGCCATCAGTGAGATAGGGGAAACCAATCAGCCCCAGCATTTT
CDR3 length: 16; clone size: NA; D gene: NA; V gene: TRBV18; J gene: TRBJ2-2; CDR3 protein: CASSPVKTGNTGELFF; CDR3 DNA: TGTGCCAGCTCACCAGTGAAAACAGGGAACACCGGGGAGCTGTTTTTT
CDR3 length: 14; clone size: NA; D gene: TRBD1; V gene: TRBV4-1; J gene: TRBJ2-7; CDR3 protein: CASSPPGQGREQYF; CDR3 DNA: TGCGCCAGCAGCCCCCCGGGACAGGGTCGGGAGCAGTACTTC
CDR3 length: 16; clone size: NA; D gene: NA; V gene: TRBV6-1; J gene: TRBJ2-5; CDR3 protein: CASSEIRPDSQETQYF; CDR3 DNA: TGTGCCAGCAGTGAAATACGCCCGGACAGCCAAGAGACCCAGTACTTC
CDR3 length: 14; clone size: NA; D gene: TRBD1; V gene: TRBV30; J gene: TRBJ1-4; CDR3 protein: CAWTEQGAGEKLFF; CDR3 DNA: TGTGCCTGGACCGAACAGGGGGCAGGTGAAAAACTGTTTTTT
CDR3 length: 15; clone size: NA; D gene: TRBD2; V gene: TRBV6-5; J gene: TRBJ2-7; CDR3 protein: CASSSPGGSSYEQYF; CDR3 DNA: TGTGCCAGCAGTTCTCCGGGGGGGAGCTCCTACGAGCAGTACTTC
CDR3 length: 15; clone size: NA; D gene: NA; V gene: TRBV5-1; J gene: TRBJ2-1; CDR3 protein: CASSREQPTYNEQFF; CDR3 DNA: TGCGCCAGCAGCCGAGAACAGCCGACCTACAATGAGCAGTTCTTC
CDR3 length: 15; clone size: once; D gene: TRBD1; V gene: TRBV3-1/TRBV3-2; J gene: TRBJ2-1; CDR3 protein: CASSQGDRGYNEQFF; CDR3 DNA: TGTGCCAGCAGCCAAGGGGACAGGGGCTACAATGAGCAGTTCTTC
CDR3 length: 14; clone size: NA; D gene: NA; V gene: TRBV7-8; J gene: TRBJ1-1; CDR3 protein: CASSPETENTEAFF; CDR3 DNA: TGTGCCAGCAGCCCAGAGACAGAGAACACTGAAGCTTTCTTT
CDR3 length: 18; clone size: NA; D gene: NA; V gene: TRBV4-1; J gene: TRBJ2-6; CDR3 protein: CASAGKPGPTSGANVLTF; CDR3 DNA: TGCGCCAGCGCCGGGAAACCCGGACCGACCTCTGGGGCCAACGTCCTGACTTTC
CDR3 length: 13; clone size: NA; D gene: NA; V gene: TRBV12-3/TRBV12-4; J gene: TRBJ2-1; CDR3 protein: CASSPTPYNEQFF; CDR3 DNA: TGTGCCAGCAGTCCTACCCCCTACAATGAGCAGTTCTTC
CDR3 length: 13; clone size: NA; D gene: NA; V gene: TRBV5-5; J gene: TRBJ1-1; CDR3 protein: CASSWEMNTEAFF; CDR3 DNA: TGTGCCAGCAGCTGGGAGATGAACACTGAAGCTTTCTTT
CDR3 length: 15; clone size: NA; D gene: TRBD1; V gene: TRBV6-5; J gene: TRBJ1-2; CDR3 protein: CASSYPGTGVEGYTF; CDR3 DNA: TGTGCCAGCAGTTACCCCGGGACAGGGGTGGAGGGCTACACCTTC
CDR3 length: 16; clone size: few; D gene: TRBD2; V gene: TRBV4-3; J gene: TRBJ2-3; CDR3 protein: CASSQDPSGGTDTQYF; CDR3 DNA: TGCGCCAGCAGCCAAGATCCTAGCGGGGGGACAGATACGCAGTATTTT
CDR3 length: 15; clone size: NA; D gene: TRBD1; V gene: TRBV7-2; J gene: TRBJ1-2; CDR3 protein: CASSFAGQGNYGYTF; CDR3 DNA: TGTGCCAGCAGCTTCGCGGGACAGGGAAACTATGGCTACACCTTC
CDR3 length: 14; clone size: NA; D gene: NA; V gene: TRBV7-2; J gene: TRBJ1-2; CDR3 protein: CASSSEGGQGGYTF; CDR3 DNA: TGTGCCAGCAGCTCAGAGGGGGGGCAGGGTGGCTACACCTTC
CDR3 length: 12; clone size: few; D gene: NA; V gene: TRBV2; J gene: TRBJ1-5; CDR3 protein: CASSENSGPQHF; CDR3 DNA: TGTGCCAGCAGTGAGAACTCGGGGCCCCAGCATTTT
CDR3 length: 12; clone size: NA; D gene: NA; V gene: TRBV30; J gene: TRBJ2-4; CDR3 protein: CAWRLPGNIQYF; CDR3 DNA: TGTGCCTGGAGACTTCCAGGGAACATTCAGTACTTC
CDR3 length: 16; clone size: NA; D gene: NA; V gene: TRBV4-2; J gene: TRBJ1-5; CDR3 protein: CASSLDSQYSNQPQHF; CDR3 DNA: TGTGCCAGCAGCCTGGACAGCCAGTATAGCAATCAGCCCCAGCATTTT
CDR3 length: 15; clone size: NA; D gene: NA; V gene: TRBV2; J gene: TRBJ1-1; CDR3 protein: CASRDSGHLNTEAFF; CDR3 DNA: TGTGCCAGCAGGGACTCGGGACACCTGAACACTGAAGCTTTCTTT
CDR3 length: 15; clone size: NA; D gene: TRBD1; V gene: TRBV5-5; J gene: TRBJ1-2; CDR3 protein: CASSFPRTGDYGYTF; CDR3 DNA: TGTGCCAGCAGCTTTCCAAGGACAGGCGACTATGGCTACACCTTC
CDR3 length: 16; clone size: few; D gene: NA; V gene: TRBV5-5; J gene: TRBJ1-1; CDR3 protein: CASSLGQVRDNTEAFF; CDR3 DNA: TGTGCCAGCAGCTTGGGGCAGGTACGGGATAACACTGAAGCTTTCTTT
CDR3 length: 14; clone size: NA; D gene: NA; V gene: TRBV18; J gene: TRBJ2-5; CDR3 protein: CASSLRRFGETQYF; CDR3 DNA: TGTGCCAGCTCACTACGCCGGTTCGGGGAGACCCAGTACTTC
CDR3 length: 12; clone size: NA; D gene: NA; V gene: TRBV7-9; J gene: TRBJ1-2; CDR3 protein: CASSQDSYGYTF; CDR3 DNA: TGTGCCAGCAGCCAGGACAGCTATGGCTACACCTTC
CDR3 length: 15; clone size: NA; D gene: NA; V gene: TRBV25-1; J gene: TRBJ2-1; CDR3 protein: CASSRTVYSYNEQFF; CDR3 DNA: TGTGCCAGCAGTAGAACAGTGTACTCCTACAATGAGCAGTTCTTC
CDR3 length: 14; clone size: NA; D gene: TRBD1; V gene: TRBV18; J gene: TRBJ1-2; CDR3 protein: CASSPGTGDYGYTF; CDR3 DNA: TGTGCCAGCTCACCAGGGACAGGTGATTATGGCTACACCTTC
CDR3 length: 14; clone size: NA; D gene: TRBD2; V gene: TRBV6-1; J gene: TRBJ2-4; CDR3 protein: CASSESGGIDIQYF; CDR3 DNA: TGTGCCAGCAGTGAGTCGGGGGGGATTGACATTCAGTACTTC
CDR3 length: 17; clone size: NA; D gene: TRBD2; V gene: TRBV27; J gene: TRBJ2-3; CDR3 protein: CASTSLGASGSTDTQYF; CDR3 DNA: TGTGCCAGCACCTCCCTGGGAGCTAGCGGGAGCACAGATACGCAGTATTTT
CDR3 length: 15; clone size: once; D gene: TRBD1; V gene: TRBV4-3; J gene: TRBJ1-1; CDR3 protein: CASSQRTGVNTEAFF; CDR3 DNA: TGCGCCAGCAGCCAGAGGACAGGGGTGAACACTGAAGCTTTCTTT
CDR3 length: 17; clone size: NA; D gene: TRBD1; V gene: TRBV9; J gene: TRBJ2-3; CDR3 protein: CASSINPGQGNADTQYF; CDR3 DNA: TGTGCCAGCAGCATAAACCCTGGACAGGGGAACGCAGATACGCAGTATTTT
CDR3 length: 12; clone size: NA; D gene: NA; V gene: TRBV6-5; J gene: TRBJ2-2; CDR3 protein: CASRRTAGELFF; CDR3 DNA: TGTGCCAGCAGACGCACGGCCGGGGAGCTGTTTTTT
CDR3 length: 19; clone size: NA; D gene: NA; V gene: TRBV14; J gene: TRBJ1-1; CDR3 protein: CASSQEPWPLAGAHTEAFF; CDR3 DNA: TGTGCCAGCAGCCAAGAACCCTGGCCTCTGGCGGGGGCTCACACTGAAGCTTTCTTT
CDR3 length: 15; clone size: NA; D gene: TRBD1; V gene: TRBV5-1; J gene: TRBJ1-4; CDR3 protein: CASSLTGGTNEKLFF; CDR3 DNA: TGCGCCAGCAGCCTGACAGGGGGGACTAATGAAAAACTGTTTTTT
CDR3 length: 16; clone size: NA; D gene: NA; V gene: TRBV18; J gene: TRBJ2-3; CDR3 protein: CASSPFAQGSTDTQYF; CDR3 DNA: TGTGCCAGCTCACCATTTGCTCAGGGGAGCACAGATACGCAGTATTTT
CDR3 length: 18; clone size: NA; D gene: NA; V gene: TRBV4-3; J gene: TRBJ2-4; CDR3 protein: CASSQDSRLALAKNIQYF; CDR3 DNA: TGCGCCAGCAGCCAAGATTCCCGTCTGGCCCTAGCCAAAAACATTCAGTACTTC
CDR3 length: 13; clone size: NA; D gene: NA; V gene: TRBV12-3/TRBV12-4; J gene: TRBJ1-3; CDR3 protein: CASSLDRGNTIYF; CDR3 DNA: TGTGCCAGCAGTTTAGACAGGGGAAACACCATATATTTT
CDR3 length: 15; clone size: NA; D gene: NA; V gene: TRBV3-1/TRBV3-2; J gene: TRBJ2-2; CDR3 protein: CASSQGGTNTGELFF; CDR3 DNA: TGTGCCAGCAGCCAAGGAGGGACGAACACCGGGGAGCTGTTTTTT
CDR3 length: 15; clone size: NA; D gene: TRBD2; V gene: TRBV29-1; J gene: TRBJ2-2; CDR3 protein: CSVPIAGALTGELFF; CDR3 DNA: TGCAGCGTTCCTATAGCGGGGGCCCTAACCGGGGAGCTGTTTTTT
CDR3 length: 14; clone size: NA; D gene: NA; V gene: TRBV6-5; J gene: TRBJ2-7; CDR3 protein: CASRAQGNTYEQYF; CDR3 DNA: TGTGCCAGCAGGGCACAGGGAAATACCTACGAGCAGTACTTC
CDR3 length: 16; clone size: NA; D gene: TRBD2; V gene: TRBV7-6; J gene: TRBJ2-1; CDR3 protein: CASSLFGTSGYNEQFF; CDR3 DNA: TGTGCCAGCAGCTTATTCGGGACTAGCGGTTACAATGAGCAGTTCTTC
CDR3 length: 16; clone size: few; D gene: TRBD2; V gene: TRBV12-5; J gene: TRBJ2-1; CDR3 protein: CASGSRTSGPYNEQFF; CDR3 DNA: TGTGCTAGTGGTTCAAGGACTAGCGGGCCTTACAATGAGCAGTTCTTC
CDR3 length: 17; clone size: NA; D gene: TRBD1; V gene: TRBV27; J gene: TRBJ1-1; CDR3 protein: CASRPSGTGMSRAEAFF; CDR3 DNA: TGTGCCAGCAGACCCTCCGGGACAGGGATGAGTCGGGCTGAAGCTTTCTTT
CDR3 length: 17; clone size: NA; D gene: TRBD2; V gene: TRBV18; J gene: TRBJ2-1; CDR3 protein: CASSPPLGLAGNNEQFF; CDR3 DNA: TGTGCCAGCTCACCACCGTTGGGACTAGCGGGGAACAATGAGCAGTTCTTC